These 10 T cell receptor beta chains came from one sample sequenced in a study of blood T cell repertoires in COVID-19. TCRdb's copy holds only in-frame clones and misses some; the assay was immunoSEQ multiplex PCR. The sample gives about 50,000 clones, roughly 82% of which show up once; 2.1% is in the top ten. Source material: peripheral blood. Receptors originate from a woman aged 60-75 years with acute or convalescent COVID-19.

This clone was counted a single time. The V and J genes are TRBV9 and TRBJ2-3; TRBD2 matches 10 bases. Germline V lookup: CDR1 SGDLS, CDR2 YYNGEE. The CDR3 runs to 18 residues. V lost 0 bases and J lost 1; bases outside the gene matches: 8. CDR3 in amino acids: CASSVGHSGGAGTDTQYF. CDR3 DNA sequence: TGTGCCAGCAGCGTAGGTCACAGCGGGGGGGCCGGCACAGATACGCAGTATTTT.

The chain combines TRBV5-4 with TRBJ1-2, with 7 positions matching TRBD1. The CDR3 loop spans 13 amino acids. Germline trimming cut 4 bases from V and 6 bases from J; bases unmatched to any gene: 6. Germline V gene data show CDR1 as SGHNT and CDR2 as YYREEE (reference sequence). The chain's CDR3 is CASSAGTEHGYTF. CDR3 bases: TGTGCCAGCAGCGCCGGGACAGAGCATGGCTACACCTTC. Using reference TRBV5-4 and TRBJ1-2 for the parts outside the CDR3, the full variable domain is ETGVTQSPTHLIKTRGQQVTLRCSSQSGHNTVSWYQQALGQGPQFIFQYYREEENGRGNFPPRFSGLQFPNYSSELNVNALELDDSALYLCASSAGTEHGYTFGSGTRLTVV.

This chain links TRBV3-1 (or the pseudogene TRBV3-2) with TRBJ2-7; a possible D gene is TRBD1 (6 bases). V was cut by 1 base and J by 3 bases, with 10 bases left in between. Germline V gene lookup returns CDR1 LGHDT and CDR2 YNNKEL (reference sequence). This CDR3 spans 14 amino acids. The DNA of the CDR3 is TGTGCCAGCAGCCAAGGACAGGTACGCTACGAGCAGTACTTC. This sequence encodes CASSQGQVRYEQYF.

The rearrangement joins TRBV3-1 (or the pseudogene TRBV3-2) to TRBJ2-3, with no clear D. The V gene lost 0 bases and the J gene lost 4 bases, with 5 bases spanning the gap. The CDR3 covers 13 residues. In germline, CDR1 is LGHDT, CDR2 YNNKEL (reference sequence). Here the CDR3 DNA reads TGTGCCAGCAGCCAAGATCCCGCAGATACGCAGTATTTT. As protein: CASSQDPADTQYF.

The CDR3 sequence is CASRDGGAREQYF. The DNA for the CDR3 is TGTGCCAGCAGAGACGGGGGGGCTAGGGAGCAGTACTTC. The J gene is TRBJ2-7, the V gene TRBV2; 8 bases map to TRBD2. The length of the CDR3 is 13 residues. The germline gives CDR1 SNHLY, CDR2 FYNNEI. V was clipped by 6 bases and J by 7 bases; unmatched bases: 8.

This sequence joins TRBV30 and TRBJ1-2, with D possibly TRBD1 on 5 matching bases. Germline loops: CDR1 GTSNPN, CDR2 SVGIG (reference sequence). V lost 8 bases, J lost 8 bases, and 27 bases lay in between. This CDR3 is 15 amino acids long. The CDR3 reads CARGGQGMISGGYTF. CDR3 in DNA: TGTGCCCGCGGGGGTCAAGGAATGATTTCAGGCGGCTACACCTTC.

In this sample, this clone is medium-sized (0.01 to 0.1%). The chain joins TRBV28 to TRBJ1-6, with D uncertain. Trimming shortened V by 3 bases and J by 0 bases, and 9 bases separated the two germline ends. Germline-derived CDR1 and CDR2 are MDHEN and SYDVKM. This CDR3 is 16 amino acids long. The CDR3 DNA sequence: TGTGCCAGCAGTTTGCTGGGGAGCTCCTATAATTCACCCCTCCACTTT. Its translation: CASSLLGSSYNSPLHF.

The chain couples TRBV30 to TRBJ2-1; D is perhaps TRBD2 (5 bases). Deletions cut 3 bases from V and 0 bases from J, with 6 bases between. Germline CDR1 reads GTSNPN; CDR2 reads SVGIG (reference sequence). CDR3 size: 13 residues. CDR3 DNA sequence: TGTGCCTGGAGAAGCGGCTCCTACAATGAGCAGTTCTTC. It translates to CAWRSGSYNEQFF.

This chain connects TRBV18 to TRBJ2-5; D gene unclear. The CDR3 totals 13 residues. V was cut by 0 bases and J by 5 bases, with 7 bases left in between. Germline CDR1 is KGHSH and CDR2 is LQKENI. This chain's CDR3 is CASSPPGVETQYF. CDR3 DNA sequence: TGTGCCAGCTCACCACCCGGAGTGGAGACCCAGTACTTC.

The sample holds one count of this clone. The V and J genes are TRBV3-1 (or the pseudogene TRBV3-2) and TRBJ2-2; 7 bases are shared with TRBD1. Germline values: CDR1 LGHDT, CDR2 YNNKEL (reference sequence). The CDR3 runs to 16 residues. The V segment lost 4 bases and the J segment 1 base; nucleotides outside the gene matches: 6. The CDR3: CASSPSRTGNTGELFF. The CDR3 DNA is TGTGCCAGCAGCCCCTCTCGGACAGGGAACACCGGGGAGCTGTTTTTT.